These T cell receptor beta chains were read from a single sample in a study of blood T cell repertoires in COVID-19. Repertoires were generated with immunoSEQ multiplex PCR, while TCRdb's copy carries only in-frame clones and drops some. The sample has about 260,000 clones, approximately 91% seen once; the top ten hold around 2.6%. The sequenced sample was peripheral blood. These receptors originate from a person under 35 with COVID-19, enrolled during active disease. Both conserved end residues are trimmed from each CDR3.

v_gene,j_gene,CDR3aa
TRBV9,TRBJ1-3,ASSVGDRNSGNTIY
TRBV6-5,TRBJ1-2,ASSREGGYGYT
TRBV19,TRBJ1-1,ASSSPGTGLMNTEAF
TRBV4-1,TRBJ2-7,ASSLGTDNSYEQY
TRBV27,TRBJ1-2,ASSPGQGRYGYT
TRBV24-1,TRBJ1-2,ATSDWDSYGYT
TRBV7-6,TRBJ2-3,ASSLAYKTDTQY
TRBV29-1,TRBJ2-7,SVEVNRDEQY
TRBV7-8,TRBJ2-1,ASSLAVLAGWGEQF
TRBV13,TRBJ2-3,ASSLGAGGGDTQY
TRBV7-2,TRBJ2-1,ASSLGLGLAPHNEQF
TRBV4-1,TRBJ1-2,ASSQVFLFLSVYGYT
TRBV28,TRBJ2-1,ASSSGLAGDGQF
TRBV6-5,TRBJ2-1,ASTTDSYNEQF
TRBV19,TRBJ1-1,ASSPRDRLNTEAF
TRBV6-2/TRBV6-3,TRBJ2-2,ASSTLAGNTGELF
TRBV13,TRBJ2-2,ASSLGAGLTGELF
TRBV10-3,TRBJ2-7,AILLEGPTTRQY
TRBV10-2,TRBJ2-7,ASSDGLSRGDEQY
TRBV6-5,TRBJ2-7,ASSYSIGVVSYEQY
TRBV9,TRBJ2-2,ASRLGSGVVGTGELF
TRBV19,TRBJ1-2,AARETGGGSYGYT
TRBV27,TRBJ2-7,ASSAIGTGAYEQY
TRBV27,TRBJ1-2,ASRSGGIYGYT
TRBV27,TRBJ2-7,ASSLKAGRLAGNYEQY
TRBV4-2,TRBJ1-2,ASSLWDRPSYPNYGYT
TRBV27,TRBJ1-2,ASSLSGGLGGYT
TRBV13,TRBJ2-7,ASSSLLSAAYEQY
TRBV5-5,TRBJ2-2,ASSLGTSFGELF
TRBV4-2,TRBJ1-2,ASSQQGARGYT
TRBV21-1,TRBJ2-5,ASSKQSETQY
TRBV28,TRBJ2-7,ASSLDSSHEQY
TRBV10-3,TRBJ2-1,AISPTGYNEQF
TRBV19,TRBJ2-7,ASSMGLVYEQY
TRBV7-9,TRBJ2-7,ASSSNWPGGPEQY
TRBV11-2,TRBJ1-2,ASSLGRGSNYGYT
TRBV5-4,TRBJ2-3,ASSLRLAGGTDTQY
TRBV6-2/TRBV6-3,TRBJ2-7,ASSSTPPRDYEQY
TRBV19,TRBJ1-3,ASSIGTGSVSGNTIY
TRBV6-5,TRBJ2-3,AIHQDNTDTQY
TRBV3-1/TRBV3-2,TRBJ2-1,ASSPSGRPYNEQF
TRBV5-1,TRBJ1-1,ASSDAEGQIYTEAF
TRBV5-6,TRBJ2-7,ASSSGSTAYEQY
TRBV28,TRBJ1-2,ATQGYGGYT
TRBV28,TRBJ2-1,ASADPRQGAQF
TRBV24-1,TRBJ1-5,ATSERGEDQPQH
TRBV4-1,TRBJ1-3,ASSQDPGSGNTIY
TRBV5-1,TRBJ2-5,ASSLVGAGAASGSRETQY
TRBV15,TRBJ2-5,ATSRDSRSGLKY
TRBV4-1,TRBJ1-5,ASSLGHYSNQPQH